Listed below are T cell receptor beta chains from one sample, sequenced in a study of blood T cell repertoires in COVID-19. This table comes from immunoSEQ multiplex PCR, and its TCRdb copy is limited to in-frame clones, with some not included. This sample carries about 370,000 clones, around 87% of them seen once, and the ten largest clones take about 10%. Sequences were obtained from peripheral blood. These receptors were taken from a woman in her thirties with COVID-19, enrolled during active disease. The CDR3 runs from the conserved cysteine through the conserved F or W. Each record gives: V gene, J gene, clone size, D gene, CDR3 length, CDR3 protein, CDR3 DNA. D genes are given only for firm matches. Size is omitted from some rows. Given values are once, few, many or a class for expanded clones.

>TRBV24-1|TRBJ2-2|few|NA|14
CATSVPTNTGELFF
TGTGCCACCAGTGTCCCAACGAACACCGGGGAGCTGTTTTTT
>TRBV19|TRBJ2-2|few|NA|16
CATDPRGLANTGELFF
TGTGCCACCGATCCTCGGGGACTCGCGAACACCGGGGAGCTGTTTTTT
>TRBV14|TRBJ2-6|NA|TRBD1|17
CASRPGQVTSGANVLTF
TGTGCCAGCAGACCGGGACAGGTCACTTCTGGAGCCAACGTCCTGACTTTC
>TRBV2|TRBJ1-4|NA|NA|13
CASSLALAGKLFF
TGTGCCAGCAGTCTTGCCTTGGCTGGAAAACTGTTTTTT
>TRBV30|TRBJ1-4|NA|NA|13
CAWRGQINEKLFF
TGTGCCTGGAGGGGGCAGATTAATGAAAAACTGTTTTTT
>TRBV27|TRBJ2-5|few|NA|13
CASSSTGWETQYF
TGTGCCAGCAGTTCCACAGGGTGGGAGACCCAGTACTTC
>TRBV7-3|TRBJ1-6|NA|NA|13
CASSLQEQSPLHF
TGTGCCAGCAGCTTGCAGGAACAATCACCCCTCCACTTT
>TRBV3-1/TRBV3-2|TRBJ1-1|NA|TRBD1|11
CASTQGKEAFF
TGTGCCAGCACACAGGGGAAGGAAGCTTTCTTT
>TRBV5-1|TRBJ1-4|NA|TRBD1|15
CASSLQGATNEKLFF
TGCGCCAGCAGCTTACAGGGGGCAACTAATGAAAAACTGTTTTTT
>TRBV4-3|TRBJ2-2|NA|TRBD2|16
CASSPRTSGRTGELFF
TGCGCCAGCAGCCCCCGGACTAGCGGTCGTACCGGGGAGCTGTTTTTT
>TRBV5-1|TRBJ2-2|NA|NA|13
CASSSENTGELFF
TGCGCCAGCAGCTCAGAGAACACCGGGGAGCTGTTTTTT
>TRBV30|TRBJ2-3|NA|NA|13
CAWSAGSKDTQYF
TGTGCCTGGAGTGCCGGGTCGAAAGATACGCAGTATTTT
>TRBV5-1|TRBJ2-3|NA|NA|15
CASSLGLGSTDTQYF
TGCGCCAGCAGCTTGGGACTAGGGAGCACAGATACGCAGTATTTT
>TRBV19|TRBJ2-5|NA|NA|13
CASSTGPQGTQYF
TGTGCCAGTAGTACAGGACCTCAGGGGACCCAGTACTTC
>TRBV4-2|TRBJ2-1|once|TRBD2|16
CASSHLSGGAVSEQFF
TGTGCCAGCAGCCACCTTAGCGGGGGGGCGGTTAGTGAGCAGTTCTTC
>TRBV5-4|TRBJ1-2|NA|NA|15
CASSLSNTRNYGYTF
TGTGCCAGCAGCTTGAGTAATACAAGAAACTATGGCTACACCTTC
>TRBV7-9|TRBJ1-5|few|NA|16
CASSLDKWGEHQPQHF
TGTGCCAGCAGCTTAGATAAGTGGGGCGAGCATCAGCCCCAGCATTTT
>TRBV6-5|TRBJ2-3|once|NA|14
CATKSQGSTDTQYF
TGTGCCACCAAAAGCCAGGGAAGCACAGATACGCAGTATTTT
>TRBV4-2|TRBJ2-7|NA|NA|14
CASSQDQEGYEQYF
TGTGCCAGCAGCCAAGACCAGGAGGGCTACGAGCAGTACTTC
>TRBV5-5|TRBJ1-5|NA|NA|13
CASSLLSGQPQHF
TGTGCCAGCAGCCTCCTCTCCGGTCAGCCCCAGCATTTT
>TRBV5-1|TRBJ1-1|NA|TRBD1|14
CASTRDRGITEAFF
TGCGCCAGCACCCGGGACAGGGGGATCACTGAAGCTTTCTTT
>TRBV7-3|TRBJ2-5|NA|NA|12
CASSLNDGSLYF
TGTGCCAGCAGCTTAAATGACGGGAGCTTGTACTTC
>TRBV28|TRBJ2-2|NA|TRBD2|16
CASRSSGSPNTGELFF
TGTGCCAGCAGGTCTAGCGGGAGTCCCAACACCGGGGAGCTGTTTTTT
>TRBV2|TRBJ2-2|NA|NA|15
CASRSMGGATGELFF
TGTGCCAGCAGGTCAATGGGCGGGGCAACCGGGGAGCTGTTTTTT
>TRBV9|TRBJ2-3|NA|TRBD2|19
CASSAPRASGSPSTDTQYF
TGTGCCAGCAGCGCCCCTAGGGCTAGCGGGAGCCCCAGCACAGATACGCAGTATTTT
>TRBV5-1|TRBJ2-2|NA|NA|15
CASSLGQPSTGELFF
TGCGCCAGCAGCTTGGGACAGCCTAGCACCGGGGAGCTGTTTTTT
>TRBV4-2|TRBJ2-2|NA|TRBD2|15
CASSLREAHTGELFF
TGTGCCAGCAGCCTGCGGGAGGCGCACACCGGGGAGCTGTTTTTT
>TRBV19|TRBJ2-2|NA|NA|16
CASSIVGGQGTGELFF
TGTGCCAGTAGTATAGTTGGAGGGCAAGGCACCGGGGAGCTGTTTTTT
>TRBV4-2|TRBJ1-2|NA|NA|14
CASSQGGGVGGYTF
TGTGCCAGCAGCCAAGGGGGAGGGGTTGGAGGCTACACCTTC
>TRBV5-1|TRBJ2-1|few|NA|13
CASSLPLGSEQFF
TGCGCCAGCAGCTTGCCTCTAGGTAGTGAGCAGTTCTTC
>TRBV7-2|TRBJ2-4|NA|TRBD2|19
CASSLGGAGVGSAKNIQYF
TGTGCCAGCAGCTTAGGGGGAGCGGGAGTGGGAAGTGCCAAAAACATTCAGTACTTC